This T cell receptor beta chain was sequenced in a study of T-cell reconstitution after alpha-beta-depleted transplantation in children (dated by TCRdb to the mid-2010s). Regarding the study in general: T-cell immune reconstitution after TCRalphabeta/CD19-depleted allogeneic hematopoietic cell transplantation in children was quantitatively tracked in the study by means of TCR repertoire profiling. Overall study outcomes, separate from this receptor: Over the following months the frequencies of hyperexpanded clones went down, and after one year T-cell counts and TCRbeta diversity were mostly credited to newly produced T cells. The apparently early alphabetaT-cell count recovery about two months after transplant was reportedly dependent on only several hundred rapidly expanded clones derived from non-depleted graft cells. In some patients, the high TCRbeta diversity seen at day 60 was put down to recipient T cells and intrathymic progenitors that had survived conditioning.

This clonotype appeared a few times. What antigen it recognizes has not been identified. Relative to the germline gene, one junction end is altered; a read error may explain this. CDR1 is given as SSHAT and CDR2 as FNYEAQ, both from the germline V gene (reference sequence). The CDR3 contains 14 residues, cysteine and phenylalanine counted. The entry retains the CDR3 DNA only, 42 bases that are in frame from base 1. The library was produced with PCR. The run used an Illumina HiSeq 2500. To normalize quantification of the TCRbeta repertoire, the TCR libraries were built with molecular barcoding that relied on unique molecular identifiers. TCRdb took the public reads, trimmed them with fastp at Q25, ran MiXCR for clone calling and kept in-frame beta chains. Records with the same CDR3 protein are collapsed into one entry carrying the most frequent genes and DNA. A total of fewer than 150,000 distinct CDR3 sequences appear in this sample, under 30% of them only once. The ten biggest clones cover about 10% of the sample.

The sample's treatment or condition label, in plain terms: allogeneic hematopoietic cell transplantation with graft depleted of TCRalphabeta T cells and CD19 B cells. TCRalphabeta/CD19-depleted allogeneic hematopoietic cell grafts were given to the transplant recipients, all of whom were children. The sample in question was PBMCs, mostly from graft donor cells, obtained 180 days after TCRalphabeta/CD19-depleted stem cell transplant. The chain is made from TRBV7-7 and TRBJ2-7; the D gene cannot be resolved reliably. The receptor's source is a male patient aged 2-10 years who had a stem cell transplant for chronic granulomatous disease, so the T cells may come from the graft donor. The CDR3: CASSPLIPTYEQYF. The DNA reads TGTGCTAGCAGCCCCCTGATACCTACCTACGAGCAGTACTTC.